What follows are 20 T cell receptor beta chains derived from one specimen sequenced in a study of blood T cell repertoires in COVID-19. Assay used: immunoSEQ multiplex PCR; TCRdb lists only in-frame clones, some missing. The sample has more than 150,000 clones, 82% seen once. The specimen sequenced was peripheral blood. The receptors stem from a woman aged 25 to 39 with acute or convalescent COVID-19.

The chain links TRBV5-1 to TRBJ2-5, with TRBD2 as a possible D gene (5 bases). V lost 0 bases, J lost 7 bases, and 16 bases lay in between. The CDR3 contains 15 residues. CDR1 is SGHRS, CDR2 YFSETQ, per germline. In nucleotides, the CDR3 is TGCGCCAGCAGCTTGGGCGTCGGGGATCGGGGGACCCAGTACTTC. Translation: CASSLGVGDRGTQYF.

This chain links TRBV15 with TRBJ2-1; 9 bases are shared with TRBD1. Trimming at V came to 6 bases and at J to 2 bases, leaving 5 bases not matched to a gene. Germline V gives CDR1 LNHNV, CDR2 YYDKDF (reference sequence). This CDR3 region has 15 residues. Here the CDR3 reads CATRLWDRAYNEQFF. Here the CDR3 DNA reads TGTGCCACCAGGCTATGGGACAGGGCCTACAATGAGCAGTTCTTC. Based on the CDR3 plus reference TRBV15 and TRBJ2-1, the full variable domain is DAMVIQNPRYQVTQFGKPVTLSCSQTLNHNVMYWYQQKSSQAPKLLFHYYDKDFNNEADTPDNFQSRRPNTSFCFLDIRSPGLGDTAMYLCATRLWDRAYNEQFFGPGTRLTVL.

The chain combines TRBV11-2 with TRBJ1-1; TRBD1 matches at 9 bases. The CDR3 spans 15 residues. V was clipped by 1 base and J by 4 bases; unmatched bases: 4. Germline CDR1 reads SGHAT; CDR2 reads FQNNGV. CDR3 DNA sequence: TGTGCCAGCAGCTTAGCGGGGGACAGGGCCACTGAAGCTTTCTTT. It specifies CASSLAGDRATEAFF. Supplemented by reference TRBV11-2 and TRBJ1-1, the full variable domain reads EAGVAQSPRYKIIEKRQSVAFWCNPISGHATLYWYQQILGQGPKLLIQFQNNGVVDDSQLPKDRFSAERLKGVDSTLKIQPAKLEDSAVYLCASSLAGDRATEAFFGQGTRLTVV.

In DNA, the CDR3 is TGTGCCAGCAGCTTAGGGACTAGAACGGAGCAGTACTTC. This encodes CASSLGTRTEQYF. V is TRBV11-2 and J is TRBJ2-7, with 7 bases fitting TRBD2. The CDR3 has 13 residues. CDR1 and CDR2 (germline): SGHAT, FQNNGV. Trimming at V came to 1 base and at J to 7 bases, leaving 4 bases not matched to a gene.

V usage is TRBV12-3 or TRBV12-4 and J usage is TRBJ2-2; D call uncertain. V lost 3 bases and J lost 3, with 5 bases in between. This CDR3 has 13 residues. Written as DNA, the CDR3 is TGTGCCAGCAGTTTCAGGTACACCGGGGAGCTGTTTTTT. Residues: CASSFRYTGELFF.

The V and J genes are TRBV23-1 and TRBJ1-1; 7 bases are a match to TRBD1. TRBV23-1 is an open reading frame, and its role is uncertain. The V gene end was trimmed by 1 base and the J gene end by 6 bases; junction bases not matched to a gene: 5. This CDR3 comprises 14 residues. Here the CDR3 DNA reads TGCGCCAGCAGTCAATGGGACAGCGGTCCTGAAGCTTTCTTT. Amino acid sequence: CASSQWDSGPEAFF.

This clone was recorded a few times. This rearrangement joins TRBV5-1 to TRBJ2-2, with TRBD2 as a possible D gene (6 bases). In germline, CDR1 is SGHRS, CDR2 YFSETQ. The CDR3 is 14 residues long. The V end was cut by 6 bases, the J end by 5 bases, with 14 bases between. The CDR3 DNA follows: TGCGCCAGCACAACGGGAGTAGTAACCGGGGAGCTGTTTTTT. It yields the protein CASTTGVVTGELFF.

J is TRBJ2-3 and V is TRBV7-9; 11 positions agree with TRBD2. The CDR3 totals 16 residues. The germline V gene has CDR1 SEHNR and CDR2 FQNEAQ (reference sequence). V shed 4 bases and J 5 bases; nucleotides not matched to a gene: 8. The CDR3 protein is CASSSTSGNWRDTQYF. The DNA of the CDR3 is TGTGCCAGCAGCTCGACTAGCGGGAATTGGAGAGATACGCAGTATTTT.

The rearrangement uses TRBV19 and TRBJ1-3; D is unclear. Between the trimmed V and J ends, which lost 3 bases and 0 bases, there was a span of 15 bases. Per the germline V gene, CDR1 is LNHDA and CDR2 is SQIVND (reference sequence). The CDR3 runs 17 residues. DNA for the CDR3: TGTGCCAGTAGTATGGGCCCCGGACTCAGCTCTGGAAACACCATATATTTT. Its protein product is CASSMGPGLSSGNTIYF.

The gene calls are TRBV4-3 and TRBJ2-3, with a possible D match to TRBD1 (6 bases). Germline CDR1 is LGHNA and CDR2 is YSLEER. The CDR3 covers 17 residues. V lost 0 bases and J 4 bases, leaving 17 bases between the germline ends. The CDR3, as DNA: TGCGCCAGCAGCCAAGACAGGGGTGGTATTATAGCAGATACGCAGTATTTT. Translating gives CASSQDRGGIIADTQYF.

This chain connects TRBV6-4 to TRBJ1-2; no definite D call. The CDR3 sequence is 14 residues long. The germline V and J ends were trimmed by 4 bases and 3 bases, with 12 bases remaining between them. From germline, CDR1 is MRHNA and CDR2 SNTAGT. CDR3 in amino acids: CASSVTWRDYGYTF. The CDR3 DNA reads as TGTGCCAGCAGTGTAACGTGGAGGGACTATGGCTACACCTTC.

This clone came up once. The rearrangement joins TRBV30 to TRBJ1-3; weak D call: TRBD1 (5 bases). Germline-derived CDR1 and CDR2 are GTSNPN and SVGIG (reference sequence). This CDR3 spans 13 amino acids. V shed 3 bases and J shed 0 bases, with 6 bases lying between them. The CDR3 spells CAWRQASGNTIYF. The CDR3 DNA sequence: TGTGCCTGGAGACAGGCCTCTGGAAACACCATATATTTT.

J is TRBJ2-6 and V is TRBV30, with D possibly TRBD2 on 6 matching bases. Germline V lookup: CDR1 GTSNPN, CDR2 SVGIG (reference sequence). The CDR3 is 15 amino acids. V lost 7 bases to trimming and J lost 0 bases, with 13 bases between them. This chain's CDR3 is CASGEASSGANVLTF. The CDR3 coding sequence is TGTGCCTCCGGGGAGGCAAGCTCTGGGGCCAACGTCCTGACTTTC.

The chain combines TRBV6-2 or TRBV6-3 with TRBJ1-4; a possible D gene is TRBD1 (5 bases). V dropped 2 bases and J dropped 3 bases, with 10 bases sitting between them. Germline CDR1 reads MNHEY; CDR2 reads SVGEGT. The CDR3 sequence is 15 residues long. CDR3 loop: CASSYPGGANEKLFF. CDR3 bases: TGTGCCAGCAGTTACCCCGGGGGGGCTAATGAAAAACTGTTTTTT.

The chain recombines TRBV3-1 (or the pseudogene TRBV3-2) with TRBJ1-4, with D hard to call. The CDR3 extends over 15 amino acids. Per the germline V gene, CDR1 is LGHDT and CDR2 is YNNKEL (reference sequence). V lost 6 bases to trimming and J lost 6 bases, with 17 bases between them. The CDR3 nucleotides are TGTGCCAGCAGTCATCCCGGGGAAGGAGATGAAAAACTGTTTTTT. As protein: CASSHPGEGDEKLFF.

This chain joins TRBV5-1 and TRBJ2-2; 7 bases line up with TRBD1. The germline CDR1 and CDR2 sequences are SGHRS and YFSETQ. There are 15 residues in the CDR3. Trimming at V came to 5 bases and at J to 0 bases, leaving 4 bases not matched to a gene. CDR3 coding DNA: TGCGCCAGCAGACCAGGGACAGCGAACACCGGGGAGCTGTTTTTT. It translates to CASRPGTANTGELFF.

This clone was counted a single time. Distinct nucleotide sequences in the sample also encode this CDR3. The genes are TRBV7-6 and TRBJ2-5; 8 nucleotides agree with TRBD2. Per germline, CDR1 SGHVS and CDR2 FNYEAQ. Trimming removed 3 bases from V and 5 bases from J; junction bases left unmatched: 2. CDR3 size: 13 residues. The CDR3 DNA is TGTGCCAGCAGCTTCCGGGGGGGCGAGACCCAGTACTTC. Translated: CASSFRGGETQYF.

The gene calls are TRBV19 and TRBJ2-7, with D possibly being TRBD2 (6 bases). This CDR3 comprises 11 residues. The germline V and J ends were trimmed by 8 bases and 6 bases, with 11 bases remaining between them. Germline V gene data show CDR1 as LNHDA and CDR2 as SQIVND (reference sequence). This CDR3 reads CASGGFSEQYF. CDR3 DNA sequence: TGTGCCAGTGGGGGGTTTTCCGAGCAGTACTTC.

J is TRBJ2-2 and V is TRBV29-1; D is possibly TRBD1 (5 bases). This CDR3 has 15 amino acids. The germline V and J ends were trimmed by 0 bases and 5 bases, with 13 bases remaining between them. Germline V gene sequence: CDR1 SQVTM, CDR2 ANQGSEA. The CDR3 nucleotides are TGCAGCGTTGAAGATTTCCAGGGTCGGACCGGGGAGCTGTTTTTT. Protein sequence: CSVEDFQGRTGELFF.

This chain connects TRBV5-1 to TRBJ2-2, with TRBD2 matching 7 bases. CDR3 size: 17 residues. J gave up 0 bases and V 0 bases, and 5 bases lay outside the gene matches. CDR1 SGHRS and CDR2 YFSETQ come from the germline V gene. The CDR3 coding sequence is TGCGCCAGCAGCTTGGTCCGGCTAGCGGCGAACACCGGGGAGCTGTTTTTT. It specifies CASSLVRLAANTGELFF.